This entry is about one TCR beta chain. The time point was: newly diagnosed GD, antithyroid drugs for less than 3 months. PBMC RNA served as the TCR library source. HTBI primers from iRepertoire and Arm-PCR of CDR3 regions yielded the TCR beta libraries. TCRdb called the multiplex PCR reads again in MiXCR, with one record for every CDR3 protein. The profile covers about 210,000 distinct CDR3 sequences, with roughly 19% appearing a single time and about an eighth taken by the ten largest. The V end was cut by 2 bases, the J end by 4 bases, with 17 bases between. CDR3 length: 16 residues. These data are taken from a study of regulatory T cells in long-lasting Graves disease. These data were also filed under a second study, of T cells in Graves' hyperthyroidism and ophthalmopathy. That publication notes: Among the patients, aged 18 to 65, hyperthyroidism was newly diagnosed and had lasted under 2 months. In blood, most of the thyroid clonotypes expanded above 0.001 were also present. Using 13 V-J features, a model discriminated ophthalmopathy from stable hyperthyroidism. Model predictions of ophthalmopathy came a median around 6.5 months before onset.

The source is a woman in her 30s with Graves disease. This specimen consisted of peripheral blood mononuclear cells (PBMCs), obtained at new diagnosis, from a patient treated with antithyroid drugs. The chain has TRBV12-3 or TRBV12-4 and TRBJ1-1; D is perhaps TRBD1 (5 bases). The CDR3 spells CASSLTIGTGSTEAFF. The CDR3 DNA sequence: TGTGCCAGCAGTTTAACTATCGGGACGGGGAGCACTGAAGCTTTCTTT.